A selection of T cell receptor beta chains follows, all from one sample in a study of blood T cells in healthy people across ages. TCRdb re-called the 5' RACE reads with MiXCR, one entry per CDR3 protein. The sample consists of roughly 1,500,000 distinct CDR3 sequences, about 40% of them appearing once. Sequencing used blood. The receptors come from a woman aged 18-29 years in good health. The CDR3 runs from the conserved cysteine through the conserved F or W. The D gene is left open where the match is weak. Rows may omit the clone size; those that give it use once, few, many or a size class.

d_call,v_call,clone_size,j_call,cdr3_aa,cdr3_nt
TRBD2,TRBV2,.,TRBJ2-7,CASSGGLAEVVYEQYF,TGTGCCAGCAGTGGTGGACTAGCGGAAGTAGTCTACGAGCAGTACTTC
TRBD2,TRBV6-5,.,TRBJ2-7,CASRQGTSGYEQYF,TGTGCCAGCAGGCAAGGGACTAGCGGTTACGAGCAGTACTTC
TRBD1,TRBV7-9,few,TRBJ2-1,CASSSSGTGLYNEQFF,TGTGCCAGCAGCTCCTCTGGGACAGGGCTTTACAATGAGCAGTTCTTC
.,TRBV7-9,.,TRBJ2-1,CASSPEGETQFF,TGTGCCAGCAGCCCAGAGGGGGAGACCCAGTTCTTC
TRBD2,TRBV19,.,TRBJ2-7,CASSRRDSGGSSYEQYF,TGTGCCAGTAGTAGACGGGATAGCGGGGGGTCTTCCTACGAGCAGTACTTC
TRBD1,TRBV4-1,.,TRBJ2-3,CASSLRTPSGTGGVADTQYF,TGCGCCAGCAGCCTAAGAACACCTAGCGGGACAGGGGGTGTTGCAGATACGCAATATTTT
.,TRBV7-2,many,TRBJ1-5,CASSFLGGNQPQHF,TGTGCCAGCAGCTTCCTTGGAGGAAATCAGCCCCAGCATTTT
.,TRBV15,few,TRBJ2-1,CATSRLANSYNEQFF,TGTGCCACCAGCAGACTAGCCAACTCCTACAATGAGCAGTTCTTC
.,TRBV5-1,.,TRBJ1-5,CASSPGENQPQHF,TGCGCCAGCAGCCCCGGGGAGAATCAGCCCCAGCATTTT
TRBD2,TRBV7-8,.,TRBJ2-5,CASSSERGGLVAEQYF,TGTGCCAGCAGCTCGGAGCGGGGGGGACTTGTAGCTGAGCAGTACTTC
.,TRBV7-8,.,TRBJ2-3,CASSLGHSTATQYF,TGTGCCAGCAGCTTAGGTCACAGCACAGCTACGCAGTATTTT
TRBD1,TRBV20-1,many,TRBJ1-6,CSARGGENSPLHF,TGCAGTGCCAGGGGGGGGGAGAATTCACCCCTCCACTTT
.,TRBV9,.,TRBJ2-7,CASSGEAGQPYEQYF,TGTGCCAGCAGCGGGGAGGCGGGACAACCATACGAGCAGTACTTC
TRBD1,TRBV9,few,TRBJ1-2,CASTGQGRDYGYTF,TGTGCCAGCACAGGACAGGGTCGGGACTATGGCTACACCTTC
.,TRBV6-2/TRBV6-3,few,TRBJ1-1,CASILRDLNTEAFF,TGTGCCAGCATCCTAAGGGACTTGAACACTGAAGCTTTCTTT
.,TRBV7-2,many,TRBJ2-7,CASSTQGGPYEQYF,TGTGCCAGCAGCACCCAGGGGGGACCGTACGAGCAGTACTTC
TRBD1,TRBV6-5,.,TRBJ2-7,CARGGRDRASEQYF,TGTGCCAGAGGGGGCCGGGACAGGGCTTCCGAGCAGTACTTC
TRBD2,TRBV3-1,.,TRBJ2-5,CASSQNGGQETQYF,TGTGCCAGCAGCCAAAACGGGGGGCAAGAGACCCAGTACTTC
.,TRBV20-1,.,TRBJ2-1,CSARDIYNLASNEQFF,TGCAGTGCTAGAGACATTTATAATCTAGCGAGCAATGAGCAGTTCTTC
TRBD1,TRBV7-8,.,TRBJ2-3,CASSSRTGSPSSTDTQYF,TGTGCCAGCAGCTCAAGGACAGGGTCCCCCTCTAGCACAGATACGCAGTATTTT
.,TRBV20-1,.,TRBJ2-3,CSALEQVGWDTQYF,TGCAGTGCTCTAGAACAGGTGGGGTGGGATACGCAGTATTTT
TRBD1,TRBV12-3/TRBV12-4,few,TRBJ1-5,CASSFDRVNQPQHF,TGTGCCAGCAGCTTTGACAGGGTCAATCAGCCCCAGCATTTT
TRBD2,TRBV3-1,.,TRBJ2-5,CASSPPGGRAVETQYF,TGTGCCAGCAGCCCCCCGGGCGGGAGGGCTGTAGAGACCCAGTACTTC
TRBD1,TRBV27,.,TRBJ1-2,CASTPAGGLGYTF,TGTGCCAGCACCCCAGCAGGGGGGCTTGGCTACACCTTC
TRBD1,TRBV25-1,.,TRBJ2-7,CASKGIGTGSYEQYF,TGTGCCAGCAAGGGAATAGGGACAGGTTCCTACGAGCAGTACTTC
TRBD1,TRBV6-6,.,TRBJ1-2,CASSSGTGPLDYGYTF,TGTGCCAGCAGTTCCGGGACAGGACCGCTCGACTATGGCTACACCTTC
.,TRBV10-3,.,TRBJ2-3,CAISGTDLRTDTQYF,TGTGCCATCAGTGGAACAGATCTCCGCACAGATACGCAGTATTTT
TRBD2,TRBV20-1,many,TRBJ2-7,CSATSGGSYEQYF,TGCAGCGCTACTAGCGGTGGAAGCTACGAGCAGTACTTC